These 17 T cell receptor beta chains share one sample of origin, sequenced in a study of cytomegalovirus exposure and HLA in healthy donors. PCR primers comprised 60 Vbeta and 13 Jbeta primers. Assay: immunoSEQ multiplex PCR; the TCRdb copy retains only in-frame clones and omits some. The sample carries approximately 85,000 clones, roughly 80% recorded once. Sequenced input: PBMCs. These receptors were taken from a man aged 50 to 60 in good health and CMV-seropositive.

The chain is built from TRBV13 and TRBJ2-2; TRBD2 is a possible D gene (6 bases). V gave up 0 bases and J gave up 0 bases, with 8 bases separating them. Per germline, CDR1 PRHDT and CDR2 FYEKMQ (reference sequence). The CDR3 length is 16 residues. The CDR3 reads CASSLGLAANTGELFF. The CDR3 DNA is TGTGCCAGCAGCTTAGGACTAGCAGCGAACACCGGGGAGCTGTTTTTT.

This clone was picked up a small number of times. A much bigger clone sits one base away, suggesting this may be a read error. The rearrangement joins TRBV5-5 to TRBJ2-5; 8 bases align to TRBD1. This CDR3 has 17 residues. Germline CDR1 and CDR2: SGHKS and YYEKEE (reference sequence). V lost 3 bases to trimming and J lost 7 bases; unmatched junction nucleotides: 17. The CDR3 bases are TGTGCCAGCAGCTCCTCTACAGGGGGTTTTGGCTTTGGGACCCAGTACTTC. Translating it yields CASSSSTGGFGFGTQYF.

With regard to this clone: The sample contains more than one DNA sequence encoding this CDR3. V and J are TRBV5-1 and TRBJ2-5; 14 nucleotides agree with TRBD2. The J segment lost 5 bases and the V segment lost 0 bases, leaving 0 bases of the junction unmatched. The CDR3 consists of 15 residues. Germline V lookup: CDR1 SGHRS, CDR2 YFSETQ. CDR3 sequence: CASSLGLAGGETQYF. CDR3 DNA sequence: TGCGCCAGCAGCTTGGGACTAGCGGGAGGGGAGACCCAGTACTTC.

This sequence joins TRBV7-2 and TRBJ2-5, with TRBD1 matching 7 bases. CDR1 and CDR2 (germline): SGHTA, FQGNSA. The length of the CDR3 is 12 residues. J was trimmed by 8 bases and V by 4 bases; bases with no gene match: 4. CDR3 region: CASSSQGVTQYF. CDR3 in DNA: TGTGCCAGCAGCTCCCAGGGGGTTACCCAGTACTTC.

The chain links TRBV21-1 to TRBJ1-5; no check of the table's D call, TRBD1, against the DNA was made. TRBV21-1 is marked as a pseudogene. This CDR3 is built from 15 residues. The CDR3 bases are TGTGCCAGCAGCAGCAGGGGACCTGGCAATCAGCCCCAGCATTTT. This codes for CASSSRGPGNQPQHF.

The chain has TRBV19 and TRBJ2-1; D might be TRBD2 (5 bases). Deletions cut 4 bases from V and 10 bases from J, with 8 bases between. From germline, CDR1 is LNHDA and CDR2 SQIVND (reference sequence). This CDR3 comprises 11 residues. CDR3 loop: CASSTEREQFF. In nucleotides, the CDR3 is TGTGCCAGTAGTACAGAGCGGGAGCAGTTCTTC. The full variable domain, rest sourced from reference TRBV19 and TRBJ2-1, is DGGITQSPKYLFRKEGQNVTLSCEQNLNHDAMYWYRQDPGQGLRLIYYSQIVNDFQKGDIAEGYSVSREKKESFPLTVTSAQKNPTAFYLCASSTEREQFFGPGTRLTVL.

V usage is TRBV5-1 and J usage is TRBJ1-4, with 10 nucleotides matching TRBD1. This CDR3 has 16 amino acids. CDR1 and CDR2 from the germline V gene are SGHRS and YFSETQ. Trimming cost V 0 bases and J 6 bases; bases outside gene matches: 5. CDR3 region: CASSLAQGQGYEKLFF. In DNA form, the CDR3 reads TGCGCCAGCAGCTTGGCCCAGGGACAGGGGTATGAAAAACTGTTTTTT.

The CDR3 reads CASSQAGLASRADTQYF. The DNA for the CDR3 is TGTGCCAGCAGCCAAGCGGGACTAGCCTCCCGGGCCGATACGCAGTATTTT. The chain joins TRBV4-2 to TRBJ2-3, with TRBD2 matching 9 bases. V trimming: 1 base; J trimming: 6 bases; junction bases outside the gene matches: 11. From germline, CDR1 is LGHNA and CDR2 YNFKEQ. The CDR3 has 17 amino acids.

This chain uses TRBV5-6 with TRBJ2-1; a weak D match, TRBD1 (5 bases). The V and J ends lost 3 bases and 3 bases respectively, with 10 bases between them. CDR3 length: 14 residues. Germline V gives CDR1 SGHDT, CDR2 YYEEEE. The CDR3 sequence is CASSSLTVYNEQFF. The CDR3 DNA sequence: TGTGCCAGCAGCTCTTTGACAGTCTACAATGAGCAGTTCTTC.

The chain uses TRBV18 and TRBJ1-5, with a possible D match to TRBD1 (5 bases). The V end was cut by 3 bases, the J end by 3 bases, with 9 bases between. Germline V gene lookup returns CDR1 KGHSH and CDR2 LQKENI. This CDR3 is built from 14 residues. In DNA form, the CDR3 reads TGTGCCAGCTCACCGGGAGGGGACAATCAGCCCCAGCATTTT. Residues: CASSPGGDNQPQHF.

The chain uses TRBV14 and TRBJ1-3; no clear D. CDR3 length equals 14 residues. Germline CDR1 and CDR2: SGHDN and FVKESK. The V end lost 5 bases, the J end lost 0 bases, and 8 bases lay between the germline ends. CDR3 bases: TGTGCCAGCAGCGAGGTTTACTCTGGAAACACCATATATTTT. Translating it yields CASSEVYSGNTIYF.

The chain combines TRBV4-1 with TRBJ2-2; 7 bases agree with TRBD1. This CDR3 region has 19 residues. Germline-derived CDR1 and CDR2 are MGHRA and YSYEKL. Unmatched junction bases numbered 16, after V lost 5 bases and J lost 1 base. The CDR3 protein is CASSGRDSRARGNTGELFF. DNA for the CDR3: TGCGCCAGCAGCGGCCGGGACAGCCGGGCGAGGGGGAACACCGGGGAGCTGTTTTTT.

The chain joins TRBV11-3 to TRBJ2-1, with 13 nucleotides matching TRBD2. Germline CDR1 is SGHNT and CDR2 is YENEEA. V lost 5 bases to trimming and J lost 8 bases; unmatched junction nucleotides: 6. The CDR3 extends over 15 amino acids. This CDR3 is CASSPRTSGSHEQFF. DNA for the CDR3: TGTGCCAGCAGCCCAAGGACTAGCGGGAGTCATGAGCAGTTCTTC.

The chain combines TRBV6-4 with TRBJ2-3; possibly TRBD1 for D (5 bases). V shed 0 bases and J shed 8 bases, with 12 bases lying between them. The CDR3 spans 14 residues. CDR1 is MRHNA, CDR2 SNTAGT, per germline. CDR3 DNA sequence: TGTGCCAGCAGTGACTCAGGGGCCCTTAGTACGCAGTATTTT. The encoded protein is CASSDSGALSTQYF.

The V gene is TRBV30, the J gene TRBJ2-2; possibly TRBD1 for D (6 bases). Germline CDR1 GTSNPN, CDR2 SVGIG (reference sequence). Trimming stripped 5 bases from V and 8 bases from J, with 15 bases between. The CDR3 loop spans 13 amino acids. The CDR3 DNA follows: TGTGCCTGGCAGCTAACAGGACAGGGGGAGCTGTTTTTT. This codes for CAWQLTGQGELFF.

For the CDR3, the DNA is TGTGCCAGCAGCCCCCGACCCGTGGACAGGTACAATGAGCAGTTCTTC. Translated, it gives CASSPRPVDRYNEQFF. V and J are TRBV7-9 and TRBJ2-1; TRBD1 agrees at 7 bases. J lost 4 bases, V lost 5 bases, and 11 bases had no gene match. Germline V gene data show CDR1 as SEHNR and CDR2 as FQNEAQ (reference sequence). This CDR3 is built from 16 residues. The whole variable domain, filled in from reference TRBV7-9 and TRBJ2-1, reads DTGVSQNPRHKITKRGQNVTFRCDPISEHNRLYWYRQTLGQGPEFLTYFQNEAQLEKSRLLSDRFSAERPKGSFSTLEIQRTEQGDSAMYLCASSPRPVDRYNEQFFGPGTRLTVL.

This chain uses TRBV4-3 with TRBJ2-7, with 11 bases fitting TRBD1. CDR3 size: 14 residues. With V trimmed by 3 bases and J by 5 bases, 3 bases remained unmatched. Germline V gene data show CDR1 as LGHNA and CDR2 as YSLEER. The CDR3 reads CASSQDRGQDEQYF. CDR3 sequence (DNA): TGCGCCAGCAGCCAGGACAGGGGGCAAGACGAGCAGTACTTC.